The entry that follows covers one T cell receptor (beta chain) sequence. This record belongs to a study of T cell clones after liver transplantation. Across the study: Liver transplant recipients had immunosuppression withdrawal attempted within 2 years. TCRbeta sequencing after a pre-transplant mixed lymphocyte reaction identified graft-donor-reactive clones, later tracked in post-transplant blood.

Germline V CDR1 and CDR2: MNHEY, SMNVEV (reference sequence). The V and J ends lost 5 bases and 2 bases respectively, with 4 bases between them. This CDR3 is built from 13 residues. Unstimulated PBMCs were sorted into CD3+CD4+ and CD3+CD8+ populations. This table comes from immunoSEQ multiplex PCR, and its TCRdb copy is limited to in-frame clones, with some not included. The sample consists of tens of thousands of clones, about 70% of them appearing once. The clonotype originates from a human donor who received a liver transplant. The rearrangement links TRBV27 to TRBJ1-6; D is undetermined. The sample consisted of CD4+ T cells from blood, taken before liver transplant. The CDR3, as DNA: TGTGCCAGCAGTCCCGCCTATAATTCACCCCTCCACTTT. It specifies CASSPAYNSPLHF.